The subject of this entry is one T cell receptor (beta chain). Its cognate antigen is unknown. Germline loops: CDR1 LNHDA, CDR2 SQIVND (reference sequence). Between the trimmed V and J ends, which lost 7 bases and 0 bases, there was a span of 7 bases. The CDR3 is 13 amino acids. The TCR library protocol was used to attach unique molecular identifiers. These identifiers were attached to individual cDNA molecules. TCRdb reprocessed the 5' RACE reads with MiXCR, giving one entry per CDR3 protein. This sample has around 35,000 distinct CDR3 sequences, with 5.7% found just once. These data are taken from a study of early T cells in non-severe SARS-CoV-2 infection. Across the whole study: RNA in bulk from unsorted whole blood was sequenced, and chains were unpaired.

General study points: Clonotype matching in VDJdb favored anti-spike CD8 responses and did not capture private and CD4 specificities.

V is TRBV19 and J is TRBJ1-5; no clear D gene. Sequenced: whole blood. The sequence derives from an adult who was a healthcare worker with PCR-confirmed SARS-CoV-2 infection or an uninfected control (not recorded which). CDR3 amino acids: CASNRYSNQPQHF. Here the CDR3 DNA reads TGTGCCAGTAATAGGTATAGCAATCAGCCCCAGCATTTT.